Included here is one T cell receptor beta chain sequence, with context. Antigen specificity is unknown. The germline CDR1 and CDR2 sequences are SGHAT and FQNNGV. J lost 5 bases, V lost 5 bases, and 15 bases had no gene match. This CDR3 is 17 amino acids long. The PCR made use of 60 Vbeta and 13 Jbeta primers. Generated by immunoSEQ multiplex PCR, the TCRdb table keeps only in-frame clones and is missing some. The table shows 110,000 to 150,000 clones, with about 76% occurring only once. This record belongs to a study of cytomegalovirus exposure and HLA in healthy donors. Study observations and caveats: HLA restriction was apparent for most CMV-associated TCR beta chains in a later analysis.

Sequencing was done on a sample of PBMCs. The TCR was taken from a male donor in good health and CMV-seronegative. V usage is TRBV11-2 and J usage is TRBJ1-1; TRBD1 aligns across 9 bases. Here the CDR3 DNA reads TGTGCCAGCAGCCTACGAACTTCACAGGGGGCGACTACTGAAGCTTTCTTT. Amino acid sequence: CASSLRTSQGATTEAFF.